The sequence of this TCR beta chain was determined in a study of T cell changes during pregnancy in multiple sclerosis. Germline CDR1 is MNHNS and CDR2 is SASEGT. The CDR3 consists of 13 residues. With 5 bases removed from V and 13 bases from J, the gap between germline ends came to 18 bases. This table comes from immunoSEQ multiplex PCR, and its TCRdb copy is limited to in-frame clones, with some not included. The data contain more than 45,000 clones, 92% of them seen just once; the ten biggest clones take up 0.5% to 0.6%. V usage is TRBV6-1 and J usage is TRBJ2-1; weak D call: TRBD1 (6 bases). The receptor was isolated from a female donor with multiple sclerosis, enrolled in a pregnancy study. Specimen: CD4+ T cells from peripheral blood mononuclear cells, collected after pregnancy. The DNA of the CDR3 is TGTGCCAGCAGTTCGCACAGGGTCGGCACACAGTTCTTC. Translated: CASSSHRVGTQFF.